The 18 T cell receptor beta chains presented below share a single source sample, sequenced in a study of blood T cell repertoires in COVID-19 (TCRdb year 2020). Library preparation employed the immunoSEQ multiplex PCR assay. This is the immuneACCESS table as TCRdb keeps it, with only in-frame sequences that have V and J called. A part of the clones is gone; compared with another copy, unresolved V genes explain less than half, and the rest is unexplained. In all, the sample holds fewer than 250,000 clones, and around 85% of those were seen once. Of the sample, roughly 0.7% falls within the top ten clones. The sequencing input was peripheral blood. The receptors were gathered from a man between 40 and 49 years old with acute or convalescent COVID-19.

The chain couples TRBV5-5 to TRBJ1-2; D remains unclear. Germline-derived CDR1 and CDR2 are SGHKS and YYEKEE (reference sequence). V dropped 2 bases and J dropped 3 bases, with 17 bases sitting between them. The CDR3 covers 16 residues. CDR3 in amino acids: CASSLAVQTPDYGYTF. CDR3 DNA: TGTGCCAGCAGCTTAGCGGTACAGACCCCTGACTATGGCTACACCTTC.

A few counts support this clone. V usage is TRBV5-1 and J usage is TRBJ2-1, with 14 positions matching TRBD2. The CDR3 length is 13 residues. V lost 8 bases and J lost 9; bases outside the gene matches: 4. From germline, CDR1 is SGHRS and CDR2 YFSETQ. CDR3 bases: TGCGCCAGTGGACTAGCGGGGGGCAGTGAGCAGTTCTTC. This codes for CASGLAGGSEQFF.

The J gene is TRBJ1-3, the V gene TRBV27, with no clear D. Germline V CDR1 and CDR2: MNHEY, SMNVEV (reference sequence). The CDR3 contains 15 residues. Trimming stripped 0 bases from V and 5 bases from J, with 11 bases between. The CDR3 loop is CASSLSPGLRNTIYF. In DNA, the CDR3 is TGTGCCAGCAGTTTATCCCCTGGGCTCCGAAACACCATATATTTT.

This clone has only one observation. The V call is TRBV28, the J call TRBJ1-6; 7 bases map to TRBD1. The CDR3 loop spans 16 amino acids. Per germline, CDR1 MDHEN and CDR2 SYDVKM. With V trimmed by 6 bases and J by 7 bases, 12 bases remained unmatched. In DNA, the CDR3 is TGTGCCAGCAGGGTAATCCCCAGGGGGTGGAATTCACCCCTCCACTTT. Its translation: CASRVIPRGWNSPLHF.

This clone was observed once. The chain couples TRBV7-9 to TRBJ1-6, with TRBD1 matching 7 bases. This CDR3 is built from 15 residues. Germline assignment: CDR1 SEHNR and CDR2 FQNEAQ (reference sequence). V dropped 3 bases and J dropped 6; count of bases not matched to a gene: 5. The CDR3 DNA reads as TGTGCCAGCAGCTTGACGACAGGGTCTAATTCACCCCTCCACTTT. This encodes CASSLTTGSNSPLHF.

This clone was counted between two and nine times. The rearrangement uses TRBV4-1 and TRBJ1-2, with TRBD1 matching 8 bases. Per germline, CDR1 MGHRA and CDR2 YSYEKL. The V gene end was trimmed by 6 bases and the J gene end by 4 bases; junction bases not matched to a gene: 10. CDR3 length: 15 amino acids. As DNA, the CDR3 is TGCGCCAGCAGTCCCCCGGGACAGGCCCTCTATGGCTACACCTTC. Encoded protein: CASSPPGQALYGYTF.

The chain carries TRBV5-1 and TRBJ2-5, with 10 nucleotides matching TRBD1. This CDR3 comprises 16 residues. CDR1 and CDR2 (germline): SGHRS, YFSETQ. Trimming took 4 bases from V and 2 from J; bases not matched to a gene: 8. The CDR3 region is CASSINVGQGQETQYF. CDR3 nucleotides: TGCGCCAGCAGCATCAATGTGGGACAGGGGCAAGAGACCCAGTACTTC.

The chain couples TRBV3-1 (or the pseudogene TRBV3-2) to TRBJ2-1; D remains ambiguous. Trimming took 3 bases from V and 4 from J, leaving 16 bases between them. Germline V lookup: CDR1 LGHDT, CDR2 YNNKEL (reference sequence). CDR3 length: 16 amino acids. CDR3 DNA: TGTGCCAGCAGCCACTCAGGTGCCAGTCGTTACAATGAGCAGTTCTTC. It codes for CASSHSGASRYNEQFF.

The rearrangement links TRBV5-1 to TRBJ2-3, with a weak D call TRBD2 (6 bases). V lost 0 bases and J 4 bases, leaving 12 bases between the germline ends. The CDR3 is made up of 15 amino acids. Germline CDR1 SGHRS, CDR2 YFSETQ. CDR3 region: CASSLGLASADTQYF. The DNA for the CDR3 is TGCGCCAGCAGCTTGGGGCTAGCGTCCGCAGATACGCAGTATTTT.

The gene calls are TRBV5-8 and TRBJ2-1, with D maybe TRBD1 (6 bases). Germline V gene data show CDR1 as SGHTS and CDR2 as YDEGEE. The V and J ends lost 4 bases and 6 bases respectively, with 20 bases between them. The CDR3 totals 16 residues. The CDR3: CASSPRQVGVVNEQFF. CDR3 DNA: TGTGCCAGCAGCCCTAGACAGGTTGGGGTTGTCAATGAGCAGTTCTTC.

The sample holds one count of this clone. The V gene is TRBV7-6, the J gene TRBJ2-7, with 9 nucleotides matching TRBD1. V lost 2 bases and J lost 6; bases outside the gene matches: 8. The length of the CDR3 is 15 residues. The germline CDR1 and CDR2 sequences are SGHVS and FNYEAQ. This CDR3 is CASSLWTGALIEQYF. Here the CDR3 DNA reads TGTGCCAGCAGCTTATGGACAGGGGCCCTAATCGAGCAGTACTTC.

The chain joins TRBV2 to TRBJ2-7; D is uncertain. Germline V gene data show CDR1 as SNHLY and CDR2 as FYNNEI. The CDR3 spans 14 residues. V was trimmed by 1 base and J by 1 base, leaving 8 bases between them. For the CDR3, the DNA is TGTGCCAGCAGTGAAGGGGCTACTTCCTACGAGCAGTACTTC. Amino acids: CASSEGATSYEQYF.

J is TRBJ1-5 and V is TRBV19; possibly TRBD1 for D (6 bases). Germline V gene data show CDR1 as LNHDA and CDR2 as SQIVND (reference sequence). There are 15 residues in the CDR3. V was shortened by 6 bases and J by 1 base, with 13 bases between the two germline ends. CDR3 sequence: CASRVDRKSNQPQHF. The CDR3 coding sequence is TGTGCCAGTAGGGTCGACAGGAAGAGCAATCAGCCCCAGCATTTT.

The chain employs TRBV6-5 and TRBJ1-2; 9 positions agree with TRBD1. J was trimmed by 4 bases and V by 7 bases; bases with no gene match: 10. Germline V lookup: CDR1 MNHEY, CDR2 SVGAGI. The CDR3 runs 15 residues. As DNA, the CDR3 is TGTGCCAGCATAAAACAGGGGGCTACGGGCTATGGCTACACCTTC. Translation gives CASIKQGATGYGYTF.

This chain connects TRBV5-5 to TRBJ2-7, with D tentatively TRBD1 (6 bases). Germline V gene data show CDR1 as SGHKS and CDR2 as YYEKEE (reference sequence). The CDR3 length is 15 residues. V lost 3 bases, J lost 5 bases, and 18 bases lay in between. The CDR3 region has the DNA TGTGCCAGCAGCTCCCTGGAGGCAGGGGTTCACGAGCAGTACTTC. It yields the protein CASSSLEAGVHEQYF. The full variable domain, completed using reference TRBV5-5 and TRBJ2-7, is DAGVTQSPTHLIKTRGQQVTLRCSPISGHKSVSWYQQVLGQGPQFIFQYYEKEERGRGNFPDRFSARQFPNYSSELNVNALLLGDSALYLCASSSLEAGVHEQYFGPGTRLTVT.

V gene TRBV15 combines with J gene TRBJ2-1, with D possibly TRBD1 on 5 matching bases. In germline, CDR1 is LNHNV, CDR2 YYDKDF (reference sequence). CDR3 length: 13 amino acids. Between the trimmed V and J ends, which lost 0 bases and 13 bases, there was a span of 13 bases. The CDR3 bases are TGTGCCACCAGCAGAGATATAGGGGCTGAACAGTTCTTC. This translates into CATSRDIGAEQFF.

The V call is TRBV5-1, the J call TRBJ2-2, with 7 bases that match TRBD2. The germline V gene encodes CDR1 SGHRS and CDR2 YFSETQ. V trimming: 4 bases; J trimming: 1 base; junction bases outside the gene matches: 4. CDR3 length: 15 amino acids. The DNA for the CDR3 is TGCGCCAGCAGCAACCCGGGGGGGAACACCGGGGAGCTGTTTTTT. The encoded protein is CASSNPGGNTGELFF. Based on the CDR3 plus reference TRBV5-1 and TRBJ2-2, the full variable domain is KAGVTQTPRYLIKTRGQQVTLSCSPISGHRSVSWYQQTPGQGLQFLFEYFSETQRNKGNFPGRFSGRQFSNSRSEMNVSTLELGDSALYLCASSNPGGNTGELFFGEGSRLTVL.

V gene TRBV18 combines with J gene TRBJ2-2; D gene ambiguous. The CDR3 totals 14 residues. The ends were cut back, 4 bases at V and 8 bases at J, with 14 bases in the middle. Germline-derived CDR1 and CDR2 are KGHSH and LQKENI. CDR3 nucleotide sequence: TGTGCCAGCTCACTAGACTCTACTCGAGGGGAGCTGTTTTTT. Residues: CASSLDSTRGELFF. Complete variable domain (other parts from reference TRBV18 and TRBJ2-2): NAGVMQNPRHLVRRRGQEARLRCSPMKGHSHVYWYRQLPEEGLKFMVYLQKENIIDESGMPKERFSAEFPKEGPSILRIQQVVRGDSAAYFCASSLDSTRGELFFGEGSRLTVL.